What follows is one T cell receptor beta chain and its context. The record originates from a study of blood T cell repertoires in COVID-19. Across the whole study: Specimens from acute and convalescent COVID-19 originated in the United States, Italy and Spain.

V was cut by 2 bases and J by 5 bases, with 9 bases left in between. Germline CDR1 reads MGHRA; CDR2 reads YSYEKL. The CDR3 spans 13 residues. Per the authors' pipeline: Estimated nucleated cell counts came from reference gene primer amplification. Generated by immunoSEQ multiplex PCR, the TCRdb table keeps only in-frame clones and is missing some. The DNA gave D and trimming, while V, J and clone size come from that table. The data hold 99,000 or so clones, with around 83% observed a single time. The sequenced sample was peripheral blood. V and J are TRBV4-1 and TRBJ1-1; D is perhaps TRBD1 (5 bases). This receptor was identified in a woman in her sixties in a cohort sampled during active or convalescent COVID-19. Here the CDR3 DNA reads TGCGCCAGCAGCCAATATGGGGGGACTGAAGCTTTCTTT. It specifies CASSQYGGTEAFF.